What follows are 12 T cell receptor beta chains derived from one specimen sequenced in a study of blood T cell repertoires in COVID-19. The protocol was immunoSEQ multiplex PCR, while the TCRdb copy is restricted to in-frame clones and leaves out a portion. Of roughly 180,000 clones in the sample, approximately 89% were seen once. What was sequenced was peripheral blood. The source of these receptors is a woman aged 55-75 years with acute or convalescent COVID-19.

This chain uses TRBV5-1 with TRBJ2-1; the match to TRBD2 covers 9 bases. The CDR3 loop spans 15 amino acids. The ends lost 4 bases at V and 3 bases at J; junction bases unmatched: 5. Germline V lookup: CDR1 SGHRS, CDR2 YFSETQ. CDR3 DNA: TGCGCCAGCAGCCCTAGCGGGATGAGCTACAATGAGCAGTTCTTC. Protein sequence: CASSPSGMSYNEQFF.

CDR3 nucleotide sequence: TGTGCCAGTAGTACTCCAGGGACAACGTATGGCTACACCTTC. Protein sequence: CASSTPGTTYGYTF. The chain recombines TRBV19 with TRBJ1-2, with D maybe TRBD1 (6 bases). The CDR3 sequence is 14 residues long. V lost 4 bases and J lost 5, with 14 bases in between. Germline values: CDR1 LNHDA, CDR2 SQIVND (reference sequence). Complete variable domain (other parts from reference TRBV19 and TRBJ1-2): DGGITQSPKYLFRKEGQNVTLSCEQNLNHDAMYWYRQDPGQGLRLIYYSQIVNDFQKGDIAEGYSVSREKKESFPLTVTSAQKNPTAFYLCASSTPGTTYGYTFGSGTRLTVV.

As regards this clone: This same CDR3 is encoded by further DNA sequences in the sample. This chain connects TRBV9 to TRBJ2-1, with D possibly matching TRBD2 (5 bases). Per germline, CDR1 SGDLS and CDR2 YYNGEE. This CDR3 region has 15 residues. Trimming took 1 base from V and 3 from J, leaving 11 bases between them. As DNA, the CDR3 is TGTGCCAGCAGCGTAAATGGCCGGGACTACAATGAGCAGTTCTTC. This translates into CASSVNGRDYNEQFF. Supplemented by reference TRBV9 and TRBJ2-1, the full variable domain reads DSGVTQTPKHLITATGQRVTLRCSPRSGDLSVYWYQQSLDQGLQFLIQYYNGEERAKGNILERFSAQQFPDLHSELNLSSLELGDSALYFCASSVNGRDYNEQFFGPGTRLTVL.

The chain joins TRBV7-9 to TRBJ2-3; 8 nucleotides line up with TRBD2. Germline CDR1 is SEHNR and CDR2 is FQNEAQ (reference sequence). The CDR3 totals 15 residues. The junction had 2 bases not matched to a gene; V was cut back by 3 bases and J by 0 bases. The CDR3 sequence: CASSLVAGSTDTQYF. The CDR3 nucleotides read TGTGCCAGCAGCTTGGTAGCGGGGAGCACAGATACGCAGTATTTT. Combining the CDR3 with reference TRBV7-9 and TRBJ2-3 gives the whole variable domain DTGVSQNPRHKITKRGQNVTFRCDPISEHNRLYWYRQTLGQGPEFLTYFQNEAQLEKSRLLSDRFSAERPKGSFSTLEIQRTEQGDSAMYLCASSLVAGSTDTQYFGPGTRLTVL.

V gene TRBV15 combines with J gene TRBJ2-1, with D hard to call. Between the trimmed V and J ends, which lost 1 base and 9 bases, there was a span of 10 bases. There are 13 residues in the CDR3. Looked up from germline, CDR1 is LNHNV and CDR2 is YYDKDF (reference sequence). The CDR3 region has the DNA TGTGCCACCAGCAGAGCTATAGCCTCTGAGCAGTTCTTC. It is translated as CATSRAIASEQFF.

J is TRBJ2-3 and V is TRBV10-3; 15 positions agree with TRBD2. The germline gives CDR1 ENHRY, CDR2 SYGVKD. Trimming cost V 6 bases and J 6 bases; bases outside gene matches: 7. This CDR3 has 16 residues. The CDR3 sequence: CAISPGLAGGSDTQYF. In DNA form, the CDR3 reads TGTGCCATCAGCCCGGGACTAGCGGGAGGATCGGATACGCAGTATTTT.

The genes are TRBV5-1 and TRBJ1-6, with D possibly being TRBD1 (6 bases). The germline CDR1 and CDR2 sequences are SGHRS and YFSETQ. This CDR3 has 14 residues. Deletions cut 7 bases from V and 5 bases from J, with 13 bases between. The CDR3 loop reads CASPSWGHNSPLHF. Written as DNA, the CDR3 is TGCGCCAGCCCTTCATGGGGGCATAATTCACCCCTCCACTTT. The complete variable domain, with remaining parts taken from reference TRBV5-1 and TRBJ1-6, reads KAGVTQTPRYLIKTRGQQVTLSCSPISGHRSVSWYQQTPGQGLQFLFEYFSETQRNKGNFPGRFSGRQFSNSRSEMNVSTLELGDSALYLCASPSWGHNSPLHFGNGTRLTVT.

The chain recombines TRBV29-1 with TRBJ1-2, with a tentative D call TRBD1 (5 bases). This CDR3 is 14 amino acids long. The germline V gene encodes CDR1 SQVTM and CDR2 ANQGSEA. V lost 4 bases and J lost 4, with 16 bases in between. In DNA form, the CDR3 reads TGCAGCGTTGCTGTTCAGGGCGGTAGCTATGGCTACACCTTC. Encoded protein: CSVAVQGGSYGYTF.

The CDR3, as DNA: TGTGCCAGCAGCTTAGTACACTCTGGAAACACCATATATTTT. Translating gives CASSLVHSGNTIYF. The V and J genes are TRBV7-8 and TRBJ1-3; D ambiguous. Germline assignment: CDR1 SGHVS and CDR2 FQNEAQ. The V end lost 1 base, the J end lost 0 bases, and 4 bases lay between the germline ends. The CDR3 is made up of 14 amino acids. Based on the CDR3 plus reference TRBV7-8 and TRBJ1-3, the full variable domain is GAGVSQSPRYKVAKRGQDVALRCDPISGHVSLFWYQQALGQGPEFLTYFQNEAQLDKSGLPSDRFFAERPEGSVSTLKIQRTQQEDSAVYLCASSLVHSGNTIYFGEGSWLTVV.

The chain links TRBV30 to TRBJ2-1; D is ambiguous. Trimming took off 3 bases at V and 0 bases at J, with 9 bases between the two ends. CDR3 size: 14 residues. CDR1 is GTSNPN and CDR2 is SVGIG in the germline V gene (reference sequence). The CDR3 reads CAWRRESSYNEQFF. In DNA, the CDR3 is TGTGCCTGGAGACGCGAGAGCTCCTACAATGAGCAGTTCTTC.

The chain links TRBV19 to TRBJ2-3; 7 bases line up with TRBD1. The CDR3 runs 14 residues. CDR1 and CDR2 (germline): LNHDA, SQIVND (reference sequence). V lost 11 bases and J lost 3; bases outside the gene matches: 11. The CDR3 loop is CASRPDRATDTQYF. CDR3 nucleotides: TGTGCCTCCCGACCAGACAGGGCAACAGATACGCAGTATTTT.

This clone was detected once. V is TRBV7-9 and J is TRBJ1-2; 9 bases are shared with TRBD1. The CDR3 contains 17 residues. With 5 bases clipped from V and 6 bases from J, the junction kept 16 bases outside the gene matches. CDR1 is SEHNR, CDR2 FQNEAQ, per germline (reference sequence). CDR3 loop: CASSDGTGSSWVDGYTF. CDR3 coding DNA: TGTGCCAGCAGCGACGGGACAGGGTCATCGTGGGTTGATGGCTACACCTTC.